The 25 T cell receptor beta chains below come from one sample, sequenced in a study of T cell responses to AZD1222 COVID-19 vaccine. Profiled with immunoSEQ multiplex PCR; TCRdb holds only in-frame clones, not every one. The sample includes 150,000 or so clones, around 93% of them seen just once. The specimen was peripheral blood, collected on day 0 of AZD1222 vaccination. The receptors were sampled from an adult in good health.

The genes are TRBV3-1 (or the pseudogene TRBV3-2) and TRBJ1-2; no firm D call. The germline V and J ends were trimmed by 3 bases and 8 bases, with 16 bases remaining between them. CDR3 length equals 14 residues. Germline CDR1 LGHDT, CDR2 YNNKEL (reference sequence). The CDR3 is CASSHPQRDGGYTF. The CDR3 DNA reads as TGTGCCAGCAGCCACCCTCAGAGGGATGGAGGCTACACCTTC.

This chain uses TRBV3-1 (or the pseudogene TRBV3-2) with TRBJ1-2; D is ambiguous. V was trimmed by 4 bases and J by 0 bases, leaving 9 bases between them. Per the germline V gene, CDR1 is LGHDT and CDR2 is YNNKEL (reference sequence). The CDR3 totals 14 residues. This CDR3 reads CASSPTRANYGYTF. In DNA, the CDR3 is TGTGCCAGCAGCCCCACACGGGCTAACTATGGCTACACCTTC.

This chain uses TRBV3-1 (or the pseudogene TRBV3-2) with TRBJ2-7; D is perhaps TRBD2 (6 bases). Trimming left V 4 bases short and J 3 bases short, with 13 bases between. CDR3 length: 14 amino acids. Germline CDR1 reads LGHDT; CDR2 reads YNNKEL (reference sequence). The CDR3 nucleotides read TGTGCCAGCAGCCCTCGGGGGTCCTACTACGAGCAGTACTTC. Protein sequence: CASSPRGSYYEQYF.

The CDR3, as DNA: TGTGCCACCAGTGATCCGAATTGGATGTCAGCCACCGGGGAGCTGTTTTTT. Protein sequence: CATSDPNWMSATGELFF. V is TRBV24-1 and J is TRBJ2-2; the D is unclear. Trimming took off 3 bases at V and 4 bases at J, with 17 bases between the two ends. This CDR3 spans 17 amino acids. Germline loops: CDR1 KGHDR, CDR2 SFDVKD.

The J gene is TRBJ1-2, the V gene TRBV28; D remains ambiguous. CDR1 is MDHEN, CDR2 SYDVKM, per germline. This CDR3 is built from 15 residues. The ends were cut back, 1 base at V and 2 bases at J, with 11 bases in the middle. The CDR3 DNA sequence: TGTGCCAGCAGTTTATTGTCAGGTGGAAACTATGGCTACACCTTC. Protein sequence: CASSLLSGGNYGYTF.

The chain links TRBV6-5 to TRBJ1-2, with D hard to call. The V and J ends lost 8 bases and 8 bases respectively, with 15 bases between them. Per the germline V gene, CDR1 is MNHEY and CDR2 is SVGAGI. This CDR3 spans 12 amino acids. The CDR3 sequence is CASRGAWRGYTF. The CDR3 nucleotides are TGTGCCAGCCGCGGCGCTTGGCGAGGCTACACCTTC.

The chain carries TRBV5-8 and TRBJ1-2; D is ambiguous. V shed 3 bases and J shed 5 bases, with 11 bases lying between them. CDR1 and CDR2 (germline): SGHTS, YDEGEE. This CDR3 region has 13 residues. Here the CDR3 reads CASSSLDLYGYTF. CDR3 sequence (DNA): TGTGCCAGCAGCTCCCTGGACCTGTATGGCTACACCTTC.

This chain connects TRBV21-1 to TRBJ2-1; the table's D call, TRBD1, was not checked against the DNA. TRBV21-1 is shown as a pseudogene. This CDR3 has 20 amino acids. This chain's CDR3 is CASPGQGVGLTRSSYNEQFF. The CDR3, as DNA: TGTGCCAGCCCCGGGCAGGGGGTGGGACTGACCCGTAGCTCCTACAATGAGCAGTTCTTC.

This sequence joins TRBV4-1 and TRBJ1-5, with D possibly TRBD1 on 6 matching bases. CDR3 length: 14 amino acids. Trimming took off 5 bases at V and 3 bases at J, with 11 bases between the two ends. Per germline, CDR1 MGHRA and CDR2 YSYEKL. CDR3 bases: TGCGCCAGCAGCTCACAGGGTTTCAATCAGCCCCAGCATTTT. Its protein is CASSSQGFNQPQHF.

CDR3 in amino acids: CASSLQGNQPQHF. Here the CDR3 DNA reads TGTGCCAGCAGCTTACAGGGCAATCAGCCCCAGCATTTT. This sequence joins TRBV7-3 and TRBJ1-5; D not resolved. The CDR3 loop spans 13 amino acids. V lost 2 bases and J 2 bases, leaving 4 bases between the germline ends. Germline V gene sequence: CDR1 SGHTA, CDR2 FQGTGA.

Details on this clone: The junction differs from germline at one of its ends, possibly a read error. The chain employs TRBV19 and TRBJ1-2; D might be TRBD1 (6 bases). CDR1 and CDR2 (germline): LNHDA, SQIVND (reference sequence). The CDR3 length is 13 residues. The CDR3 DNA follows: TGTACCAGTAGTATTGGGCAGGGGCTTGGCTACACCTTC. It translates to CTSSIGQGLGYTF.

This rearrangement joins TRBV5-1 to TRBJ1-2; TRBD1 might be the D (6 bases). The V gene lost 2 bases and the J gene lost 2 bases, with 13 bases spanning the gap. This CDR3 has 15 amino acids. The germline V gene has CDR1 SGHRS and CDR2 YFSETQ. CDR3 bases: TGCGCCAGCAGCTTCTGGACAGACACCAACTATGGCTACACCTTC. It translates to CASSFWTDTNYGYTF.

The chain employs TRBV2 and TRBJ2-3; possible D gene TRBD2, 6 bases. From germline, CDR1 is SNHLY and CDR2 FYNNEI. The CDR3 is 12 amino acids. V dropped 7 bases and J dropped 5 bases, with 10 bases sitting between them. The CDR3 nucleotides read TGTGCCAGCAAAGAGGAGGGAGATACGCAGTATTTT. It specifies CASKEEGDTQYF.

The chain has TRBV9 and TRBJ2-1, with a tentative D call TRBD2 (8 bases). This CDR3 has 17 residues. Trimming removed 4 bases from V and 4 bases from J, with 21 bases in between. Per germline, CDR1 SGDLS and CDR2 YYNGEE. The CDR3 nucleotides read TGTGCCAGCAGCCCCCAGGGGGGACTAGACGTATACAATGAGCAGTTCTTC. Its protein is CASSPQGGLDVYNEQFF.

This chain uses TRBV5-1 with TRBJ2-7; no firm D call. CDR1 and CDR2 (germline): SGHRS, YFSETQ. Trimming took off 0 bases at V and 2 bases at J, with 6 bases between the two ends. CDR3 length equals 13 residues. The CDR3 DNA follows: TGCGCCAGCAGCTTGGTAGAGGCCTACGAGCAGTACTTC. Encoded protein: CASSLVEAYEQYF.

The chain combines TRBV24-1 with TRBJ1-2; the D gene is possibly TRBD1 (5 bases). V was shortened by 3 bases and J by 8 bases, with 15 bases between the two germline ends. The CDR3 totals 14 residues. CDR1 and CDR2 from the germline V gene are KGHDR and SFDVKD. CDR3 in DNA: TGTGCCACCAGTGATCTGGGCAGGGCGAGCGGCTACACCTTC. This encodes CATSDLGRASGYTF.

V and J are TRBV24-1 and TRBJ1-2; a weak D match, TRBD1 (5 bases). Germline-derived CDR1 and CDR2 are KGHDR and SFDVKD. The V and J ends lost 2 bases and 8 bases respectively, with 14 bases between them. The CDR3 sequence is 14 residues long. CDR3 residues: CATSDSWGVLGYTF. The CDR3 nucleotides read TGTGCCACCAGTGATTCCTGGGGGGTCCTGGGCTACACCTTC.

The V call is TRBV27, the J call TRBJ1-6; weak D call: TRBD1 (5 bases). Trimming cost V 6 bases and J 10 bases, with 10 bases left between them. CDR1 and CDR2 from the germline V gene are MNHEY and SMNVEV (reference sequence). CDR3 length: 12 residues. The DNA of the CDR3 is TGTGCCAGCAGCCATGGGGGATCACCCCTCCACTTT. It is translated as CASSHGGSPLHF.

This chain joins TRBV7-9 and TRBJ2-1; possibly TRBD2 for D (5 bases). This CDR3 has 15 amino acids. V lost 5 bases to trimming and J lost 8 bases, with 19 bases between them. Germline-derived CDR1 and CDR2 are SEHNR and FQNEAQ (reference sequence). CDR3 sequence reads: CASSLGIELRDEQFF. The CDR3 DNA follows: TGTGCCAGCAGCCTGGGGATTGAACTGAGGGATGAGCAGTTCTTC. The complete variable domain, with remaining parts taken from reference TRBV7-9 and TRBJ2-1, reads DTGVSQNPRHKITKRGQNVTFRCDPISEHNRLYWYRQTLGQGPEFLTYFQNEAQLEKSRLLSDRFSAERPKGSFSTLEIQRTEQGDSAMYLCASSLGIELRDEQFFGPGTRLTVL.

The chain has TRBV7-9 and TRBJ2-7, with a weak D call TRBD1 (6 bases). Trimming left V 4 bases short and J 0 bases short, with 10 bases between. Looked up from germline, CDR1 is SEHNR and CDR2 is FQNEAQ (reference sequence). This CDR3 spans 14 amino acids. CDR3 nucleotides: TGTGCCAGCAGCTCACAAGGGGGCTCCTACGAGCAGTACTTC. Its translation is CASSSQGGSYEQYF.

The V and J genes are TRBV28 and TRBJ2-1, with a tentative D call TRBD2 (6 bases). CDR1 MDHEN and CDR2 SYDVKM come from the germline V gene. V was clipped by 5 bases and J by 5 bases, with 16 bases between them. CDR3 size: 15 residues. Here the CDR3 reads CASSRRLVRDNEQFF. The CDR3 coding sequence is TGTGCCAGCAGTAGAAGACTAGTAAGGGACAATGAGCAGTTCTTC.

The rearrangement joins TRBV9 to TRBJ2-2; no clear D gene. Trimming took 0 bases from V and 8 from J, leaving 11 bases between them. The CDR3 runs to 14 residues. Germline-derived CDR1 and CDR2 are SGDLS and YYNGEE. The CDR3 DNA follows: TGTGCCAGCAGCGTAGGCCATACGGCGGGGGAGCTGTTTTTT. It codes for CASSVGHTAGELFF.

V and J are TRBV3-1 (or the pseudogene TRBV3-2) and TRBJ2-1, with 10 bases that match TRBD2. V shed 4 bases and J 5 bases; nucleotides not matched to a gene: 14. CDR1 and CDR2 (germline): LGHDT, YNNKEL (reference sequence). The length of the CDR3 is 18 residues. The CDR3 bases are TGTGCCAGCAGCCGGCGACTAGCGGGCCAGCCTTTAAACAATGAGCAGTTCTTC. This translates into CASSRRLAGQPLNNEQFF.

For the CDR3, the DNA is TGCGCCAGTAAAAAATTAGGGAACACTGAAGCTTTCTTT. This encodes CASKKLGNTEAFF. The chain combines TRBV5-1 with TRBJ1-1, with D hard to call. Germline V gene lookup returns CDR1 SGHRS and CDR2 YFSETQ. V lost 8 bases, J lost 1 base, and 12 bases lay in between. The CDR3 contains 13 residues.

J is TRBJ1-5 and V is TRBV11-2, with 7 bases matching TRBD1. The germline gives CDR1 SGHAT, CDR2 FQNNGV. This CDR3 comprises 14 residues. The V gene end was trimmed by 5 bases and the J gene end by 2 bases; junction bases not matched to a gene: 3. CDR3 residues: CASSQGQGNQPQHF. DNA for the CDR3: TGTGCCAGCAGCCAAGGACAGGGCAATCAGCCCCAGCATTTT.